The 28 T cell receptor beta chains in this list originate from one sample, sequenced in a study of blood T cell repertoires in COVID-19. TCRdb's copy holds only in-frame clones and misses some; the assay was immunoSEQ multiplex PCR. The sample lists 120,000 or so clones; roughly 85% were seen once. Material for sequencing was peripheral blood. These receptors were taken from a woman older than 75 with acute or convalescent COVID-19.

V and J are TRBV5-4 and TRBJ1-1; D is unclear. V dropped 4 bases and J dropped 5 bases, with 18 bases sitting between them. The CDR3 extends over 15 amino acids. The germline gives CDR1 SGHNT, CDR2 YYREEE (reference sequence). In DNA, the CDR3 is TGTGCCAGCAGCCCCACTTCAAAGGCGGGGACTGAAGCTTTCTTT. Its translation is CASSPTSKAGTEAFF. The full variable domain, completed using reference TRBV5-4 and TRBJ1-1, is ETGVTQSPTHLIKTRGQQVTLRCSSQSGHNTVSWYQQALGQGPQFIFQYYREEENGRGNFPPRFSGLQFPNYSSELNVNALELDDSALYLCASSPTSKAGTEAFFGQGTRLTVV.

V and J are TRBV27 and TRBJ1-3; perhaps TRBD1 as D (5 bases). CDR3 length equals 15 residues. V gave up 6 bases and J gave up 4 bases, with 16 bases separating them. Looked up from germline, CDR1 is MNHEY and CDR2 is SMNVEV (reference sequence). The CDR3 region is CASSQGRMPGNTIYF. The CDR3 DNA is TGTGCCAGCAGCCAGGGTAGAATGCCCGGAAACACCATATATTTT.

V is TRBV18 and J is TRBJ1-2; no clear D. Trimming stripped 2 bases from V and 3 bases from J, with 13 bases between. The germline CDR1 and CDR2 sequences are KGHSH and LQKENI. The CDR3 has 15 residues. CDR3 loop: CASSPAVSTDYGYTF. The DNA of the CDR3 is TGTGCCAGCTCACCAGCTGTCTCTACGGACTATGGCTACACCTTC.

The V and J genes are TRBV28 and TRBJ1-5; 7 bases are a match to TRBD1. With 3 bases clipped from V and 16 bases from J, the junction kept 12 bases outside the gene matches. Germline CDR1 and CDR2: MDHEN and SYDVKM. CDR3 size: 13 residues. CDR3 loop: CASSFRGQEFLHF. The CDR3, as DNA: TGTGCCAGCAGTTTCCGTGGACAGGAATTCTTACATTTT.

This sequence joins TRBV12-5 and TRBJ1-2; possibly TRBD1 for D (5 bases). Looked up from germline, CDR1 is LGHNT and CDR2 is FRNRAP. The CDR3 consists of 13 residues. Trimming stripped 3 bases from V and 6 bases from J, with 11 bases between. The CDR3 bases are TGTGCTAGTGGTTTTTCGGCAGGGAATGGCTACACCTTC. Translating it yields CASGFSAGNGYTF.

The CDR3 coding sequence is TGTGCCAGCAGCCCGATCCAGGGGTTGACTGAAGCTTTCTTT. Translation: CASSPIQGLTEAFF. The chain is built from TRBV11-3 and TRBJ1-1, with D perhaps TRBD1 (6 bases). Germline V gene data show CDR1 as SGHNT and CDR2 as YENEEA. Trimming pared 5 bases from V and 5 bases from J, leaving 15 bases between. The length of the CDR3 is 14 residues.

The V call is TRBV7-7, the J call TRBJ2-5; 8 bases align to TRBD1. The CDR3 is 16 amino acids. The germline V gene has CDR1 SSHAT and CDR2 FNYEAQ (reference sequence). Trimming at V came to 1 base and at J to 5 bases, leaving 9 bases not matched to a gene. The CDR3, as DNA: TGTGCCAGCAGCTTAGTCGGACAGGGCGGTGGGGAGACCCAGTACTTC. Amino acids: CASSLVGQGGGETQYF. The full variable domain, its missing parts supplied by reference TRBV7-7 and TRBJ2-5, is GAGVSQSPRYKVTKRGQDVTLRCDPISSHATLYWYQQALGQGPEFLTYFNYEAQPDKSGLPSDRFSAERPEGSISTLTIQRTEQRDSAMYRCASSLVGQGGGETQYFGPGTRLLVL.

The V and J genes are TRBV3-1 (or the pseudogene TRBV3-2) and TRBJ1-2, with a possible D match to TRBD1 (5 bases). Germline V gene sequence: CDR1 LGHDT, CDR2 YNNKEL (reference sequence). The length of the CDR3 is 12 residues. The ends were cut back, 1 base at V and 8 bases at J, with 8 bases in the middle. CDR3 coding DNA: TGTGCCAGCAGCCAAGGGGACTGGGGCTACACCTTC. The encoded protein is CASSQGDWGYTF.

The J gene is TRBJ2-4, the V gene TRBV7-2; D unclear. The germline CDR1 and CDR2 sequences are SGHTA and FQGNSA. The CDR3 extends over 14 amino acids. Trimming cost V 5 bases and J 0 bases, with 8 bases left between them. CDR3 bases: TGTGCCAGCAGCCCGGGTTTAGCCAAAAACATTCAGTACTTC. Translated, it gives CASSPGLAKNIQYF.

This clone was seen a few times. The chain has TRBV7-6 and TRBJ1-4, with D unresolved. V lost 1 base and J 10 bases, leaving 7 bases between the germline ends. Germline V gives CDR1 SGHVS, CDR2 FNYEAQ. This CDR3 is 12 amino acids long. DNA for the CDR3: TGTGCCAGCAGCTTAGGCGGCTTAAAACTGTTTTTT. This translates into CASSLGGLKLFF.

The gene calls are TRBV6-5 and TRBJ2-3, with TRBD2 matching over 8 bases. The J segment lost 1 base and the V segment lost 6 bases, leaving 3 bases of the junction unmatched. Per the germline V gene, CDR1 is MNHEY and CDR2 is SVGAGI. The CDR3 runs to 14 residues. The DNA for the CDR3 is TGTGCCAGCAGGCAGACTAGCGGCACAGATACGCAGTATTTT. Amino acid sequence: CASRQTSGTDTQYF.

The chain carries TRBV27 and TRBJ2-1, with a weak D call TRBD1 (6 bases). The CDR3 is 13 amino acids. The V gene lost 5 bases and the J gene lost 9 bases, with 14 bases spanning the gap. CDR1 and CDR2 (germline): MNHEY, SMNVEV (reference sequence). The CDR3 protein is CASSPQGAGEQFF. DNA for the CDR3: TGTGCCAGCAGTCCACAGGGTGCGGGTGAGCAGTTCTTC.

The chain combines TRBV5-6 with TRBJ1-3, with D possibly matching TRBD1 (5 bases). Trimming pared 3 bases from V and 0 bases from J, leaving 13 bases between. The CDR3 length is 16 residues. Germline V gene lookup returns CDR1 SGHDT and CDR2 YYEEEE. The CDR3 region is CASSSGQPSSGNTIYF. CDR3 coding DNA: TGTGCCAGCAGCTCAGGACAACCTTCCTCTGGAAACACCATATATTTT.

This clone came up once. The CDR3 region is CASRQASNTEAFF. DNA of the CDR3: TGTGCCAGCCGACAGGCTTCGAACACTGAAGCTTTCTTT. The gene calls are TRBV6-5 and TRBJ1-1, with a possible D match to TRBD1 (6 bases). Germline V gene data show CDR1 as MNHEY and CDR2 as SVGAGI. V dropped 8 bases and J dropped 1 base, with 11 bases sitting between them. The CDR3 runs to 13 residues.

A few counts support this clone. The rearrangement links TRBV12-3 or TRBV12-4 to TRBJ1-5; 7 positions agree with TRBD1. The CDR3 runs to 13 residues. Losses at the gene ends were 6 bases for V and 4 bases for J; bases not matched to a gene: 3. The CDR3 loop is CASRKTGNQPQHF. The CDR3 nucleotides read TGTGCCAGCAGGAAGACAGGGAATCAGCCCCAGCATTTT.

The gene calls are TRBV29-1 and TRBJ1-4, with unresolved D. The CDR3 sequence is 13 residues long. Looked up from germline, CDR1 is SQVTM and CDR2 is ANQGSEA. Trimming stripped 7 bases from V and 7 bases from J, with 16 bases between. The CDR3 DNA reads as TGCAGCGCCCAGATGCGCCGGAGTGAAAAACTGTTTTTT. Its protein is CSAQMRRSEKLFF.

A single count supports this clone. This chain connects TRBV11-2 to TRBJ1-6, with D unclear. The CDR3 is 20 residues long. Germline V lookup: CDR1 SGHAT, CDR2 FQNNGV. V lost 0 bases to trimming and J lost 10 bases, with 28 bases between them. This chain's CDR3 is CASSLDLLSLSDRTGSPLHF. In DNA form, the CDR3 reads TGTGCCAGCAGCTTAGATCTACTGTCGTTAAGCGACCGAACCGGATCACCCCTCCACTTT.

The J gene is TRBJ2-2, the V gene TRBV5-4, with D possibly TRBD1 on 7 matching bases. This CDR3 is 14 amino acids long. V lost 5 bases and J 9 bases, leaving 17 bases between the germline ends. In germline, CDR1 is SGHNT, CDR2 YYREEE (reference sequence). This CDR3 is CASSSEGAMRELFF. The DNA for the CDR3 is TGTGCCAGCAGTTCGGAGGGGGCGATGAGGGAGCTGTTTTTT.

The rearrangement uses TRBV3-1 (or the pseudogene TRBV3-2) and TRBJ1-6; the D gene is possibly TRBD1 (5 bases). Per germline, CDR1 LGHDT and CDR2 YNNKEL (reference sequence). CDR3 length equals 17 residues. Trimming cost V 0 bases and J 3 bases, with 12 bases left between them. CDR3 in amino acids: CASSQDYGGFYNSPLHF. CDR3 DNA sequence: TGTGCCAGCAGCCAAGATTATGGGGGGTTCTATAATTCACCCCTCCACTTT.

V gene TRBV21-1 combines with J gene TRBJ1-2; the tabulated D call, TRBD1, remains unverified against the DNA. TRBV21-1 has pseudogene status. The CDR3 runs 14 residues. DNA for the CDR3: TGTGCCAGCAGCAAAGTGACAGGGCTCCTGAGCTACACCTTC. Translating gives CASSKVTGLLSYTF.

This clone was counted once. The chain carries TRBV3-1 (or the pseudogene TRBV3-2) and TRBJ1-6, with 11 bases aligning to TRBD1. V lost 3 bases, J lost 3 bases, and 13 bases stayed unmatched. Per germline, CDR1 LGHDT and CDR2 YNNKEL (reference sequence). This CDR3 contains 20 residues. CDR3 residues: CASSHVSPGQGEYYNSPLHF. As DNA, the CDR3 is TGTGCCAGCAGCCATGTATCCCCGGGACAGGGGGAGTACTATAATTCACCCCTCCACTTT.

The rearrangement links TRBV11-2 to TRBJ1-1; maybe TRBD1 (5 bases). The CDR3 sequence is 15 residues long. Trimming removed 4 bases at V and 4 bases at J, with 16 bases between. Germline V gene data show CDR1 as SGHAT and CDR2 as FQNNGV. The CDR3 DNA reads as TGTGCCAGCAGCTCACAGGTTCAGAAAGCCACTGAAGCTTTCTTT. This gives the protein CASSSQVQKATEAFF.

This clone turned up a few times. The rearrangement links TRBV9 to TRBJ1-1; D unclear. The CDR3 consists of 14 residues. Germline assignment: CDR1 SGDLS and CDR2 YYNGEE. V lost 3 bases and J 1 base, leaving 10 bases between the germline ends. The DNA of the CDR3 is TGTGCCAGCAGCGCCGACGGGGAGAACACTGAAGCTTTCTTT. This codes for CASSADGENTEAFF.

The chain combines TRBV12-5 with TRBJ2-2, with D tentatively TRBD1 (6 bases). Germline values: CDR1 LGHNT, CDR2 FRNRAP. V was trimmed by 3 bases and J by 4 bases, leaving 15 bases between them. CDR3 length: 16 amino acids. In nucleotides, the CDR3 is TGTGCTAGTGGTTTAGGGAACAGGGTAGGCACCGGGGAGCTGTTTTTT. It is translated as CASGLGNRVGTGELFF.

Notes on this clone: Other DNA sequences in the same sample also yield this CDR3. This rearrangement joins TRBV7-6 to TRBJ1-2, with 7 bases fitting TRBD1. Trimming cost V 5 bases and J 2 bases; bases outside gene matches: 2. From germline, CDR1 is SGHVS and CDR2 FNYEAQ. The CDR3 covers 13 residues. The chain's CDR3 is CASSPTGNYGYTF. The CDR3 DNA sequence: TGTGCCAGCAGCCCGACAGGGAACTATGGCTACACCTTC. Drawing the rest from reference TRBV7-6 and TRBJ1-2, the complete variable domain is GAGVSQSPRYKVTKRGQDVALRCDPISGHVSLYWYRQALGQGPEFLTYFNYEAQQDKSGLPNDRFSAERPEGSISTLTIQRTEQRDSAMYRCASSPTGNYGYTFGSGTRLTVV.

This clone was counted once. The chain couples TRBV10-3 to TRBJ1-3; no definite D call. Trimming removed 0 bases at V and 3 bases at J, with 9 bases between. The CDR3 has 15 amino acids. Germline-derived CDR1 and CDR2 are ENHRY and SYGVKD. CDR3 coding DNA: TGTGCCATCAGTGAGTCGGCGGGTCGTGGAAACACCATATATTTT. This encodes CAISESAGRGNTIYF.

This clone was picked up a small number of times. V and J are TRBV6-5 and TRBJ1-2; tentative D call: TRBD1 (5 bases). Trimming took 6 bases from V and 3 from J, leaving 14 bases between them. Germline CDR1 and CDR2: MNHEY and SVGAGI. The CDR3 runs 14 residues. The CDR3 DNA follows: TGTGCCAGCAGCCCGGGGGGGACTGACTATGGCTACACCTTC. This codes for CASSPGGTDYGYTF.

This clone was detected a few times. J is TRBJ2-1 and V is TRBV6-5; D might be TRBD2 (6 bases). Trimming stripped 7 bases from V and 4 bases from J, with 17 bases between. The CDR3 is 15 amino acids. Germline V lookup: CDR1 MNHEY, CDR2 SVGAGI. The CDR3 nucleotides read TGTGCCAGCAATCGGGACGGAGGAGGGTACAATGAGCAGTTCTTC. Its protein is CASNRDGGGYNEQFF.